This is a list of T cell receptor beta chains from one sample in a study of blood T cell repertoires in COVID-19. Using immunoSEQ multiplex PCR, the repertoire was profiled, and TCRdb retains in-frame clones only, with some absent. The sample lists a few hundred thousand clones; around 88% were seen once. The material sequenced was PBMCs or T cells enriched from blood (not recorded which). These receptor sequences come from a woman between 35 and 50 years old with acute COVID-19. The CDR3 runs from the conserved cysteine through the conserved F or W.

TRBV7-8,TRBJ1-2,CASSLGISLANYGYTF
TRBV5-1,TRBJ2-2,CASSFIRETGELFF
TRBV10-1,TRBJ2-1,CASRQGILGEQFF
TRBV28,TRBJ2-1,CASGGLNEQFF
TRBV10-1,TRBJ1-2,CASRVGDRGREYGYTF
TRBV18,TRBJ2-2,CASSWGETGELFF
TRBV28,TRBJ1-2,CASSFRGAYGYTF
TRBV18,TRBJ2-7,CASSPGQGAPSSSYEQYF
TRBV18,TRBJ2-7,CASSRQGFEQYF
TRBV9,TRBJ1-5,CASSVGANSNQPQHF
TRBV12-3/TRBV12-4,TRBJ2-5,CASSRGETQYF
TRBV27,TRBJ1-2,CASSLSRVGAGGNYGYTF
TRBV9,TRBJ2-7,CASSVGSGSSYEQYF
TRBV7-2,TRBJ1-6,CASSLFWDRENSPLHF
TRBV19,TRBJ1-2,CASRTRGSDYGYTF
TRBV11-2,TRBJ1-2,CASSYDPAGLTNYGYTF
TRBV5-5,TRBJ1-2,CASSLETGYGYTF
TRBV11-2,TRBJ1-1,CASSQWTANTEAFF
TRBV11-3,TRBJ1-1,CASSSFEQGAEAFF
TRBV5-6,TRBJ2-2,CASQPGPGRHTGELFF
TRBV14,TRBJ1-4,CASSLTGGYEKLFF
TRBV20-1,TRBJ1-5,CSASGNRNSNQPQHF
TRBV30,TRBJ1-3,CACIQGSGNTIYF
TRBV4-3,TRBJ1-2,CASSQDMRQGSYGYTF
TRBV2,TRBJ1-4,CASSLRTTNEKLFF
TRBV15,TRBJ2-6,CATSRDRDGQGLTF
TRBV11-2,TRBJ2-1,CASSLTAGVLLGEQFF
TRBV7-2,TRBJ1-3,CASSLAVTGTGIYF
TRBV2,TRBJ2-1,CASSAGGVVYNEQFF
TRBV29-1,TRBJ2-6,CSVATGEDSGANVLTF
TRBV27,TRBJ1-1,CASSQPGGIEAFF
TRBV2,TRBJ2-1,CASSEVGSVSYNEQFF
TRBV28,TRBJ2-7,CASRTGATYEQYF
TRBV4-1,TRBJ2-7,CASSQVTGQSSYEQYF
TRBV9,TRBJ1-2,CASSVDFRETYGYTF
TRBV11-3,TRBJ2-1,CASSLNERWEQFF
TRBV12-3/TRBV12-4,TRBJ1-2,CASRGQFNYGYTF
TRBV19,TRBJ1-5,CASTGGQGPNQPQHF
TRBV10-1,TRBJ2-3,CASSESLARTDTQYF
TRBV27,TRBJ2-3,CASSFGLAGDTQYF
TRBV7-6,TRBJ2-1,CASSQSNNEQFF
TRBV5-4,TRBJ2-4,CASSSVVGVKNIQYF
TRBV6-5,TRBJ1-2,CASMAGLSGYTF
TRBV11-3,TRBJ2-7,CASSIGQGAYHEQYF
TRBV6-5,TRBJ2-3,CASSYGGRSTDTQYF
TRBV28,TRBJ1-1,CASDTRVKPAVSGFF
TRBV30,TRBJ1-3,CAWGPPSGNTIYF
TRBV11-2,TRBJ2-6,CASSTDLSGANVLTF